Included here is one T cell receptor (beta chain) sequence, with context. The data originate from a study of T cells expressing NK-cell markers. About the study: From sorted CD3+CD56+NKG2C+, CD3+CD56+NKG2C- and CD3+CD56-NKG2C+ T cells came the TCR beta repertoires. The sequencing cohort of eight donors included seven HCMV-seropositive individuals and one seronegative individual.

There are 19 residues in the CDR3. UMIs accompanied the 5'RACE template switching by which TCR beta cDNA was made. TCRdb reprocessed the 5' RACE reads; each CDR3 protein has one entry and no DNA is given. This table holds about 460,000 distinct CDR3 sequences. The source is a woman aged 45-65 years in good health. The V gene is TRBV12-3 or TRBV12-4, the J gene TRBJ1-2; the D gene TCRdb calls, TRBD1, cannot be checked with no DNA. The source material was blood T cells: a sorted CD56 or NKG2C T cell subset, CD4+ or CD8+ T cells, or bulk PBMC T cells (not recorded which). The CDR3 sequence is CASSTTAPILGDPNYGYTF.